The rows below give T cell receptor beta chains drawn from one sample of a study of T cells in Graves' hyperthyroidism and ophthalmopathy. MiXCR was run by TCRdb on the multiplex PCR reads, yielding one entry per CDR3 protein. The data hold about 610,000 distinct CDR3 sequences, with about half observed a single time. Sequenced sample: peripheral blood or thyroid tissue (not recorded which). Every receptor here comes from a woman aged 18-29 years with Graves' hyperthyroidism. Both conserved end residues are part of each CDR3.

TRBV6-1,TRBJ2-7,CTSSGTSGSLLYEQYF
TRBV7-9,TRBJ1-3,CASDLGNTIYF
TRBV7-9,TRBJ2-7,CASIPDYPGDEQYF
TRBV5-1,TRBJ2-7,CASSLLTSGGYEQYF
TRBV11-2,TRBJ2-5,CASSLRLAGGPRETQYF
TRBV15,TRBJ1-2,CATSGSGKEGYTF
TRBV2,TRBJ2-2,CASSGTGF
TRBV12-3/TRBV12-4,TRBJ2-7,CASSRGFKFYEQYF
TRBV29-1,TRBJ1-5,CSRTGQSRQPQHF
TRBV7-2,TRBJ1-1,CASSLAGGVGMNTEAFF
TRBV3-1,TRBJ2-7,CASSQSGENYEQYF
TRBV4-2,TRBJ2-2,CASSLSGWNTGELLF
TRBV27,TRBJ2-5,CASSPQGAETQYF
TRBV12-3/TRBV12-4,TRBJ1-4,CASSFGGEKLFF
TRBV10-1,TRBJ1-1,CASSDPGGSAEAFF
TRBV20-1,TRBJ2-1,CSARDLAETYNEQFF
TRBV6-6,TRBJ2-7,CASTSSSGSCEQYF
TRBV4-3,TRBJ2-7,CASSPLGTAGTYEQYF
TRBV12-3/TRBV12-4,TRBJ2-7,CASRGSGQYF
TRBV29-1,TRBJ1-1,CSVEKGHTNTEAFF
TRBV24-1,TRBJ2-3,CASSETSGRNDTQYF
TRBV18,TRBJ1-2,CASSPPTVTNYGYTF
TRBV24-1,TRBJ2-2,CATSGNGGTGELFF
TRBV29-1,TRBJ2-7,CSVRTGDAEQYF
TRBV9,TRBJ2-3,CASSANHWADTQYF
TRBV29-1,TRBJ1-5,CSVNRDRGSQPQHF
TRBV29-1,TRBJ2-7,CSLGSSTYEQYF
TRBV7-9,TRBJ2-3,CASSSLSGPTDTQYF
TRBV28,TRBJ1-2,CASTLPRDSANYGYTF
TRBV4-3,TRBJ2-5,CASSQDPRGRSEETQYF
TRBV18,TRBJ1-2,CASSVDGFYGYTF
TRBV6-5,TRBJ1-1,CASSYSSDFTEAFF
TRBV15,TRBJ1-2,CATSRGADQDTF
TRBV11-2,TRBJ2-2,CASIPLSTGELFF
TRBV2,TRBJ1-1,CASTRASFAEAFF
TRBV6-1,TRBJ1-5,CASSFAGAQNQPQHF
TRBV25-1,TRBJ1-1,CASRRQGGMDTEAFF
TRBV15,TRBJ1-2,CATSSEGSRGQYNGYTF
TRBV29-1,TRBJ1-2,CSVGGRRLHGYTF
TRBV15,TRBJ1-2,CATGSNYGYTF
TRBV24-1,TRBJ1-2,CATSTGGGYGYTF
TRBV29-1,TRBJ1-2,CSVDDRGRGSNYGYTF
TRBV6-5,TRBJ2-5,CASSYWDGQETQYF
TRBV5-1,TRBJ1-4,CASSYTAWTGRTNEKLFF
TRBV29-1,TRBJ2-7,CSARQGDEQYF
TRBV14,TRBJ2-7,CASSQGEAVARYF
TRBV7-2,TRBJ1-5,CASSLVSGTGRTF
TRBV29-1,TRBJ1-5,CSVEDPNREDNEHF
TRBV5-6,TRBJ2-2,CASSTDPGEFVGELFF
TRBV10-3,TRBJ2-6,CAIQSGQGSGANVLTF
TRBV12-3/TRBV12-4,TRBJ2-7,CASSTGKLAYEQYF
TRBV20-1,TRBJ1-2,CSARDPGLYTHGYTF
TRBV20-1,TRBJ2-7,CSARDLGAREEQYF
TRBV6-6,TRBJ2-5,CASSYPQLLQGAEGETQYF
TRBV7-7,TRBJ2-7,CASSSRRNSYEQYF